This T cell receptor (beta chain) was obtained from a study of shared clonotypes between healthy human individuals. Overall study context: Used for every donor were three CD4 naive, three CD4 memory, two CD8 naive and one CD8 memory plate.

Study results and caveats: The study found about 5% of naive CD4 clonotypes shared across four donors. Naive subsets typically showed greater estimated richness than memory subsets.

The CDR3 spans 16 residues. CDR1 is PRHDT and CDR2 is FYEKMQ in the germline V gene (reference sequence). V trimming: 4 bases; J trimming: 6 bases; junction bases outside the gene matches: 11. CD45RO-negative, CCR7-positively selected cells formed the naive CD8 fraction, excluding terminally differentiated effector memory CD45RA+ cells. Concerning this clone: Its target is not known.

TCRdb keeps only in-frame clones here, not all; method: immunoSEQ multiplex PCR. The profile shows roughly 2.1 million clones, about 92% of them singletons. This clonotype was sampled from a man aged 18 to 29 in good health. Some clones in this sample may be carry-over from other donors' samples. This chain joins TRBV13 and TRBJ1-2; the match to TRBD1 covers 10 bases. The sample was naive CD8+ T cells from PBMCs. The chain's CDR3 is CASSSWGGQGNNGYTF. The CDR3 coding sequence is TGTGCCAGCAGCTCCTGGGGGGGACAGGGGAATAATGGCTACACCTTC.